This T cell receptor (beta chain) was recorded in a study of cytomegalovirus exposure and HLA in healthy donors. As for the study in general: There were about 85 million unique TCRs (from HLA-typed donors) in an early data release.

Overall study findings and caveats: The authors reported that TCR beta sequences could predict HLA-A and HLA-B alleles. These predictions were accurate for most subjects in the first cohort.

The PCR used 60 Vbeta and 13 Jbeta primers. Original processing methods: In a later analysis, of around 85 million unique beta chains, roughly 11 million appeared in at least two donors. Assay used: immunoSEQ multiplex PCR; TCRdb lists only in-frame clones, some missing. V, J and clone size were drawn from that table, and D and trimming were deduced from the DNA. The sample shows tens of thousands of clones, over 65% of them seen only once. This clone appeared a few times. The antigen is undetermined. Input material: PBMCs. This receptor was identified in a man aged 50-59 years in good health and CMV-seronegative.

The CDR3 here is CASSLGLADTQYF. Written as DNA, the CDR3 is TGTGCCAGCAGCCTAGGACTAGCAGATACGCAGTATTTT. The chain couples TRBV7-3 to TRBJ2-3; 7 bases map to TRBD2. V trimming: 5 bases; J trimming: 4 bases; junction bases outside the gene matches: 3. This CDR3 comprises 13 residues. Per germline, CDR1 SGHTA and CDR2 FQGTGA.